This TCR beta chain was retrieved from a study of human T cells and chemical hapten exposure. In the study overall: An area of 2 cm by approximately 2 cm on upper inner arm skin received 2% DPC for sensitization. Chiefly female patients presented with alopecia areata, totalis or universalis. Study observations and caveats: There was a positive correlation between PT1 expanded TCR counts and patch test score.

There are many counts of this clonotype. Its target is unknown. The time point here: patch test 1, 2 weeks after DPC sensitization. Indicated treatment: therapeutic diphenylcyclopropenone sensitization with weekly scalp DPC. V dropped 0 bases and J dropped 10 bases, with 16 bases sitting between them. There are 13 residues in the CDR3. Germline assignment: CDR1 DFQATT and CDR2 SNEGSKA (reference sequence). Individual cDNA molecules received unique molecular identifiers in the library. A single record per CDR3 protein comes from TCRdb applying MiXCR to the RACE reads. The sample carries about 100,000 distinct CDR3 sequences, approximately 11% recorded once.

This chain joins TRBV20-1 and TRBJ2-7; D call uncertain. The material was whole blood, obtained in connection with sensitization to the hapten diphenylcyclopropenone (DPC). The clonotype comes from a woman aged 40 to 55 with alopecia areata. Some clones in this sample may be carry-over from other donors' samples. For the CDR3, the DNA is TGCAGTGCTAGAGATCGAGGACGACAATTCCAGTACTTC. Protein product: CSARDRGRQFQYF.